This is a list of T cell receptor beta chains from one sample in a study of spatial heterogeneity in lung cancer. One entry per CDR3 protein results from TCRdb running MiXCR on the 5' RACE reads. The sample has roughly 13,000 distinct CDR3 sequences; 10% are singletons. Sequencing used PBMCs, obtained at surgery. These receptor sequences come from a male donor with early-stage non-small cell lung cancer. Both conserved end residues are part of each CDR3. The D gene is left open where the match is weak. Clone sizes are given selectively: once, few, many, or a class where the clone is expanded.

few	TRBJ2-1	-	TRBV7-9	TGTGCCAGCAGCCACGGTCGAGCAGCATCGAGAAATGAGCAGTTCTTC	CASSHGRAASRNEQFF
many	TRBJ2-7	-	TRBV10-2	TGCGCCAGCTGCCCTGATCTAGACTACGAGCAGTACTTC	CASCPDLDYEQYF
many	TRBJ2-2	-	TRBV6-1	TGTGCCAGCAGTCCCAATTGGGACACCGGGGAGCTGTTTTTT	CASSPNWDTGELFF
many	TRBJ2-7	-	TRBV6-5	TGTGCCAGCAGTTACGGCGTATCGGAGTACTTC	CASSYGVSEYF
medium-sized	TRBJ2-2	-	TRBV9	TGTGCCAGCAGGGCTTCCGGGGAGCTGTTTTTT	CASRASGELFF
many	TRBJ1-4	TRBD1	TRBV11-2	TGTGCCAGCAGCCCTGGGACAGGTTATACAAGGGGGAATGAAAAACTGTTTTTT	CASSPGTGYTRGNEKLFF
-	TRBJ2-3	TRBD2	TRBV20-1	TGCAGTGCTAGGCTAGCGGGACCTGATACGCAGTATTTT	CSARLAGPDTQYF
many	TRBJ2-1	-	TRBV29-1	TGCAGCGTTTCTCCGATGGGAGTTGGTGAGCAGTTCTTC	CSVSPMGVGEQFF
many	TRBJ2-7	TRBD1	TRBV27	TGTGCCAGCAAACGGTGGGACAGGGGGTCCCACGAGCAGTACTTC	CASKRWDRGSHEQYF
many	TRBJ2-5	-	TRBV7-2	TGTGCCAGCAGCCAGAAAGAGACCCAGTACTTC	CASSQKETQYF
many	TRBJ1-2	-	TRBV24-1	TGTGCCACCAGTGATTTAGACTATGGCTACACCTTC	CATSDLDYGYTF
many	TRBJ1-5	-	TRBV7-9	TGTGCCAGCAGCGGGGGGGACCGAAATCAGCCCCAGCATTTT	CASSGGDRNQPQHF
many	TRBJ2-1	-	TRBV29-1	TGCAGCGTTGAGACTAGTAATGAGCAGTTCTTC	CSVETSNEQFF
-	TRBJ1-3	-	TRBV6-5	TGTGCCAGCAGTTACATTACCAGGGTGCACGGAAACACCATATATTTT	CASSYITRVHGNTIYF
-	TRBJ2-2	-	TRBV6-5	TGTGCCAGCTTCCGGACCGCGAACACCGGGGAGCTGTTTTTT	CASFRTANTGELFF
medium-sized	TRBJ2-7	TRBD1	TRBV20-1	TGCAGTGCTAGAGATTCCGGGACAGTTGAATACGAGCAGTACTTC	CSARDSGTVEYEQYF
many	TRBJ2-7	-	TRBV6-6	TGTGCCACCCAGGGGACCTACTCCTACGAGCAGTACTTC	CATQGTYSYEQYF
-	TRBJ2-7	TRBD1	TRBV20-1	TGCAGTGCTAGAGGAGGGACAGGGGAAACCTACGAGCAGTACTTC	CSARGGTGETYEQYF
-	TRBJ2-7	TRBD2	TRBV3-1	TGTGCCAGCAGCCAAGCGGGGGGAGAGCAGTACTTC	CASSQAGGEQYF
many	TRBJ2-3	TRBD2	TRBV24-1	TGTGCCACCAGTGGTGTTCGCGGGAGCGGCACAGATACGCAGTATTTT	CATSGVRGSGTDTQYF
-	TRBJ2-1	-	TRBV19	TGTGCCAGTAGCCGATGGAATGAGCAGTTCTTC	CASSRWNEQFF
-	TRBJ2-7	-	TRBV3-1	TGTGCCAGCAGCCAGCTATCAATTGGGGGCTTCGAGCAGTACTTC	CASSQLSIGGFEQYF
many	TRBJ2-3	-	TRBV11-2	TGTGCCAGCAGCTCGGACTCACATCGGGGCACAGATACGCAGTATTTT	CASSSDSHRGTDTQYF
many	TRBJ1-5	-	TRBV12-3/TRBV12-4	TGTGCCAGCAGTTTAAACGGCAATCAGCCCCAGCATTTT	CASSLNGNQPQHF
many	TRBJ2-7	-	TRBV28	TGTGCCAGCAGCCGGAGGAGTGGCGCCTACGAGCAGTACTTC	CASSRRSGAYEQYF
many	TRBJ2-1	-	TRBV9	TGTGCCAGCAGCGACCCTAACAGGGCCAATGAGCAGTTCTTC	CASSDPNRANEQFF
many	TRBJ2-1	TRBD1	TRBV5-1	TGCGCCAGCAGCTCAAGGCCGGGACAGGCCTACAATGAGCAGTTCTTC	CASSSRPGQAYNEQFF
many	TRBJ1-2	-	TRBV6-5	TGTGCCAGCAGGGGCAGGTACTATGGCTACACCTTC	CASRGRYYGYTF
many	TRBJ1-5	-	TRBV14	TGTGCCAGCAGCCAAGACGGGAATCAGCCCCAGCATTTT	CASSQDGNQPQHF
few	TRBJ2-1	-	TRBV7-3	TGTGCCAGCAGCTTAGGCCCAAACAATGAGCAGTTCTTC	CASSLGPNNEQFF
many	TRBJ2-5	TRBD1	TRBV19	TGTGCCAGTAGTAGAGCAGGGGGCTCGACCCAAGAGACCCAGTACTTC	CASSRAGGSTQETQYF
many	TRBJ2-3	-	TRBV6-5	TGTGCCAGCAGCTCCCACGTGGTTGGTGGAACAGATACGCAGTATTTT	CASSSHVVGGTDTQYF
many	TRBJ2-1	TRBD2	TRBV20-1	TGCAGTGCTAGAGGTCCCCTAGCGGAGGGGTCCTACAATGAGCAGTTCTTC	CSARGPLAEGSYNEQFF
many	TRBJ2-5	TRBD2	TRBV24-1	TGTGCCACCAGTGATCGGACTAGCGGCCAAGAGACCCAGTACTTC	CATSDRTSGQETQYF
many	TRBJ1-5	TRBD1	TRBV29-1	TGCAGCGTTAGGGAGACAGGGGGCTCGCAGCCCCAGCATTTT	CSVRETGGSQPQHF
many	TRBJ2-7	TRBD2	TRBV7-2	TGTGCCAGCAGCTTAGTGAGTAGCGGGAGCACCCCCGAGCAGTACTTC	CASSLVSSGSTPEQYF
many	TRBJ2-1	TRBD2	TRBV23-1	TGCGCCAGCAGTCAGTTAGGGACTAGCGGGACCGATGAGCAGTTCTTC	CASSQLGTSGTDEQFF
medium-sized	TRBJ2-7	-	TRBV29-1	TGCAGCGTTGAAGACACCACCTACGAGCAGTACTTC	CSVEDTTYEQYF
many	TRBJ1-6	TRBD1	TRBV20-1	TGCAGTGTTGGCCGGGACAGGAAATCACCCCTCCACTTT	CSVGRDRKSPLHF
many	TRBJ2-7	TRBD1	TRBV27	TGTGCCAGCAGTTGGGGACAGGCCTACGAGCAGTACTTC	CASSWGQAYEQYF
few	TRBJ1-2	-	TRBV3-1	TGTGCCAGCAGCCAAGGGGCAGGAGGTGGCTACACCTTC	CASSQGAGGGYTF
-	TRBJ2-7	TRBD2	TRBV2	TGTGCCAGCAGTGATGCGGGAGGGTGGGAGCAGTACTTC	CASSDAGGWEQYF
medium-sized	TRBJ1-4	-	TRBV6-1	TGTGCCAGCAGTAGACAGGTTGCAACTAATGAAAAACTGTTTTTT	CASSRQVATNEKLFF
-	TRBJ2-7	-	TRBV11-1	TGTGCCAGCAGCTCCGGCCTCCCGGCCTACGAGCAGTACTTC	CASSSGLPAYEQYF
-	TRBJ2-5	TRBD2	TRBV7-2	TGTGCCAGCAGCTTAGCCGGACTAGGAGGGCAAGAGACCCAGTACTTC	CASSLAGLGGQETQYF
-	TRBJ1-1	-	TRBV5-6	TGTGCCAGCAGCTCAAGAGTCACTGAAGCTTTCTTT	CASSSRVTEAFF
few	TRBJ2-7	-	TRBV7-2	TGTGCCAGCAGCGCATCGGGGGCTCCGGTCTACGAGCAGTACTTC	CASSASGAPVYEQYF
-	TRBJ2-7	-	TRBV7-2	TGTGCCAGCAGCTTATCGAGGGAGTACGAGCAGTACTTC	CASSLSREYEQYF
many	TRBJ1-1	-	TRBV29-1	TGCAGCGTGCACCCGGGGGGGGGTTCCACTGAAGCTTTCTTT	CSVHPGGGSTEAFF
many	TRBJ2-4	-	TRBV3-1	TGTGCCAGGCCCCTAAGTTTGCCCAAAAACATTCAGTACTTC	CARPLSLPKNIQYF
few	TRBJ1-4	-	TRBV28	TGTGCCAGCAGCCTTAGGGGTATAGGTAATGAAAAACTGTTTTTT	CASSLRGIGNEKLFF
many	TRBJ2-1	TRBD2	TRBV3-1	TGTGCCAGCAGAAAATCCGGGACTAGCGGGAGGAGTGAGCAGTTCTTC	CASRKSGTSGRSEQFF
-	TRBJ2-2	-	TRBV15	TGTGCCACCAGCAATGGGGGAGCGAACACCGGGGAGCTGTTTTTT	CATSNGGANTGELFF